Sequencing of this T cell receptor (beta chain) was carried out in a study of blood T cell repertoires in COVID-19. The wider study: Collection of acute and convalescent COVID-19 samples took place in the United States, Italy and Spain.

As handled by the study authors: From reference gene primer amplification, estimates of nucleated cell counts were derived. The table came from immunoSEQ multiplex PCR; TCRdb's copy has only in-frame clones and leaves some out. That table supplies the V and J calls and clone size; D and trimming were determined from the DNA. The table has 220,000 or so clones, 84% seen once. Ages ranged from about 18 to 89 years, with residence in more than 20 US areas. Cohort 3 donors were reported recovered after two negative PCRs, clearance, or symptom resolution. This receptor was obtained from a woman aged 35 to 49 who had recovered from COVID-19. The sequenced sample consisted of PBMCs or T cells enriched from blood (not recorded which).

The CDR3 here is CASSSSPAGSSYNSPLHF. The CDR3, as DNA: TGTGCCAGCAGCTCCTCCCCGGCCGGGAGCTCCTATAATTCACCCCTCCACTTT. This chain connects TRBV11-2 to TRBJ1-6; D unclear. The CDR3 has 18 amino acids. CDR1 SGHAT and CDR2 FQNNGV come from the germline V gene. Deletions cut 4 bases from V and 0 bases from J, with 16 bases between.